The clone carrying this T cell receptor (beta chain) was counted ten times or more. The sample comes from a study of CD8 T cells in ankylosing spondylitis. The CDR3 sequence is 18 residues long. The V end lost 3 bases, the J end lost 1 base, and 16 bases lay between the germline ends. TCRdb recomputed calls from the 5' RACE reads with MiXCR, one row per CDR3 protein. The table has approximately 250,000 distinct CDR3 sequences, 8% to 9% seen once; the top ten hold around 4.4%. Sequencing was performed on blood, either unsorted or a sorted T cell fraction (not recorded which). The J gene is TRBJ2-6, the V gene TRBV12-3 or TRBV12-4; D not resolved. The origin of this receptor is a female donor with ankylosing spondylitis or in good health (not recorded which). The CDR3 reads CASSFPLTALSGANVLTF. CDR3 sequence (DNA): TGTGCCAGCAGTTTCCCTCTGACGGCCCTTTCTGGGGCCAACGTCCTGACTTTC.